This T cell receptor beta chain stems from a study of T cell changes during pregnancy in multiple sclerosis. The CDR3 contains 14 residues. Germline V lookup: CDR1 MNHEY, CDR2 SVGAGI. The V and J ends lost 6 bases and 5 bases, in that order; junction bases with no gene match: 10. Repertoires were generated with immunoSEQ multiplex PCR, while TCRdb's copy carries only in-frame clones and drops some. Of some 60,000 clones in the sample, around 90% are singletons; the top ten hold 2.5% to 4%. The sequence came from a female donor in good health, enrolled as a control in a pregnancy study. V usage is TRBV6-5 and J usage is TRBJ2-7, with TRBD1 matching over 7 bases. Material: peripheral blood, obtained in the first trimester of pregnancy. DNA of the CDR3: TGTGCCAGCAGCCTTAGACAGGGATTCCACGAGCAGTACTTC. This gives the protein CASSLRQGFHEQYF.